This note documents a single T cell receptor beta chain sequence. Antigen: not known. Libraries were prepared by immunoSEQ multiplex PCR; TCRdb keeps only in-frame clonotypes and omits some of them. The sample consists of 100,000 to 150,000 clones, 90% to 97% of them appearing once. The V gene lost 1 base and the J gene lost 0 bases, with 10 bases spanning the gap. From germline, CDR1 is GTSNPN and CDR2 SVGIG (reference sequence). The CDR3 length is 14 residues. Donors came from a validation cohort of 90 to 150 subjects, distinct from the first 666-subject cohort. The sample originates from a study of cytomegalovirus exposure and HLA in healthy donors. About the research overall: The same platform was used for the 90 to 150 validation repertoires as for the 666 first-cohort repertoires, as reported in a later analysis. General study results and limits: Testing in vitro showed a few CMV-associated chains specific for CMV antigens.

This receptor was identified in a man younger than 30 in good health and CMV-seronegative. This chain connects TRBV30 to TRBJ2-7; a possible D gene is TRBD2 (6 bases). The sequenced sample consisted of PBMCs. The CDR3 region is CAWSEQGLSYEQYF. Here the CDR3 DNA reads TGTGCCTGGAGTGAGCAGGGACTCTCCTACGAGCAGTACTTC. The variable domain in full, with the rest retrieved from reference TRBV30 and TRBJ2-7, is SQTIHQWPATLVQPVGSPLSLECTVEGTSNPNLYWYRQAAGRGLQLLFYSVGIGQISSEVPQNLSASRPQDRQFILSSKKLLLSDSGFYLCAWSEQGLSYEQYFGPGTRLTVT.